The entry that follows covers one T cell receptor beta chain sequence. Its specificity is unknown. From germline, CDR1 is LGHDT and CDR2 YNNKEL (reference sequence). V trimming: 4 bases; J trimming: 3 bases; junction bases outside the gene matches: 12. The CDR3 is made up of 17 amino acids. The record originates from a study of blood T cells in healthy people across ages. Findings and limits, study-wide: What prevented conclusive comparison of naive and antigen-experienced cells was that PBMCs were unsorted.

A J-beta primer mix and a sample-barcoded 5' primer were used in a second PCR of about 7 to 12 cycles. Via MiXCR, TCRdb re-called the 5' RACE reads, giving one row per CDR3 protein. In the table there are 1.5 million to 2 million distinct CDR3 sequences, roughly two fifths of which are singletons. The source is a human donor in good health. This sequence joins TRBV3-1 and TRBJ2-7; 10 positions match TRBD2. The sample taken for sequencing was blood. CDR3 sequence: CASSPKPFRTSGYEQYF. The CDR3, as DNA: TGTGCCAGCAGCCCTAAGCCCTTTAGGACTAGCGGCTACGAGCAGTACTTC.